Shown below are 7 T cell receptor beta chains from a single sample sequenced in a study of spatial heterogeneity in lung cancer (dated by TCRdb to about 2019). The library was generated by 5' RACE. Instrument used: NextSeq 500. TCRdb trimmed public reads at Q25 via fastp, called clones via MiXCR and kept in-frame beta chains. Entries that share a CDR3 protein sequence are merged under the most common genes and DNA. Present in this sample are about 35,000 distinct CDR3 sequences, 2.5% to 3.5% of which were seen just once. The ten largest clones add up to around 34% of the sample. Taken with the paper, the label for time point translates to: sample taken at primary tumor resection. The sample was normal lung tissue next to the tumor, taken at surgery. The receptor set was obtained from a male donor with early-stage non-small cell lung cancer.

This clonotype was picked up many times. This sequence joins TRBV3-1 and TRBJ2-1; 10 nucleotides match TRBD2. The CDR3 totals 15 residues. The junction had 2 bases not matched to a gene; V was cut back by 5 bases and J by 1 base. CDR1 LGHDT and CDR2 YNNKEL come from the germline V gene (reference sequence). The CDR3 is CASSFSGGSYNEQFF. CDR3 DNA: TGTGCCAGCAGCTTTAGCGGGGGGTCCTACAATGAGCAGTTCTTC.

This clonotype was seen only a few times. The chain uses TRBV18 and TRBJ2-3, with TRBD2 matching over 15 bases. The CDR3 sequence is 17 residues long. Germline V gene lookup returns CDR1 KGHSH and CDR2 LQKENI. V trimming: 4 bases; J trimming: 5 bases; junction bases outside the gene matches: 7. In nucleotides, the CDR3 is TGTGCCAGCTCACAGAGGACTAGCGGGAGGGGCAGAGATACGCAGTATTTT. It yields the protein CASSQRTSGRGRDTQYF.

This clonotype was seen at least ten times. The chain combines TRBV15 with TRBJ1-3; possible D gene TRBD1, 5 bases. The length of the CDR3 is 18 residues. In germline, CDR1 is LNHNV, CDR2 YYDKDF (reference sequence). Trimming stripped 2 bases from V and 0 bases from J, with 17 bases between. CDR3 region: CATSRRSWGELSGNTIYF. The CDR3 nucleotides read TGTGCCACCAGCAGACGCTCTTGGGGGGAGCTCTCTGGAAACACCATATATTTT.

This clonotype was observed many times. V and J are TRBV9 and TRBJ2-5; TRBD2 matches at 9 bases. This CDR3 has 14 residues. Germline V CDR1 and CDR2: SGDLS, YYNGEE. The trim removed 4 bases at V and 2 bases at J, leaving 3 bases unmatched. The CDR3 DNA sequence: TGTGCCAGCAGCTGGCGGGGGGGTCAAGAGACCCAGTACTTC. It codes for CASSWRGGQETQYF.

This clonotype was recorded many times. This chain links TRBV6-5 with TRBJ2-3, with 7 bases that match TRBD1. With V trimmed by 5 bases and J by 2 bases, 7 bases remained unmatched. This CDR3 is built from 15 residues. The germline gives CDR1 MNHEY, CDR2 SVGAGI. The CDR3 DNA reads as TGTGCCAGCAGTCGCCGGGACAGCTTCACAGATACGCAGTATTTT. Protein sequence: CASSRRDSFTDTQYF.

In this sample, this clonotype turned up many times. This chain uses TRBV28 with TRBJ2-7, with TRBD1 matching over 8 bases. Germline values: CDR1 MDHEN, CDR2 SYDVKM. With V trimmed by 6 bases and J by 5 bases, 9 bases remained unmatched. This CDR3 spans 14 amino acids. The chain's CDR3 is CASSLRTGLDEQYF. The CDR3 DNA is TGTGCCAGCAGCCTGCGGACAGGGCTCGACGAGCAGTACTTC.

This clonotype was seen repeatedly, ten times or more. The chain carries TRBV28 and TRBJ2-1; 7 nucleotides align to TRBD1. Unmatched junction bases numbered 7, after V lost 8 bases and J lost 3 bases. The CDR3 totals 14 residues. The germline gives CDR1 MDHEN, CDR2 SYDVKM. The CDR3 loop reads CASRDSLDYNEQFF. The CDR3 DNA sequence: TGTGCCAGCCGGGACAGCTTGGACTACAATGAGCAGTTCTTC.